The 13 T cell receptor beta chains in this list originate from one sample, sequenced in a study of technical replicates of blood from a handful of donors. Sequenced by immunoSEQ multiplex PCR; TCRdb stores in-frame clones only, minus some. Among about 58,000 clones listed, around 92% were seen once. Source material: PBMCs. These receptor sequences come from a human donor in good health. Some clones in this sample may be carry-over from other donors' samples.

This chain joins TRBV5-1 and TRBJ2-2; 10 positions match TRBD2. CDR1 and CDR2 (germline): SGHRS, YFSETQ. J gave up 5 bases and V 1 base, and 2 bases lay outside the gene matches. The length of the CDR3 is 15 residues. The CDR3 spells CASSLYSGGTGELFF. DNA for the CDR3: TGCGCCAGCAGCTTGTATAGCGGGGGGACCGGGGAGCTGTTTTTT.

The rearrangement joins TRBV6-5 to TRBJ2-7; the D is unclear. The CDR3 totals 11 residues. The V end was cut by 0 bases, the J end by 7 bases, with 4 bases between. CDR1 is MNHEY and CDR2 is SVGAGI in the germline V gene. CDR3 sequence: CASSYSREQYF. DNA of the CDR3: TGTGCCAGCAGTTACTCCCGGGAGCAGTACTTC.

This sequence joins TRBV6-6 and TRBJ1-5; unclear D gene. Per the germline V gene, CDR1 is MNHNY and CDR2 is SVGAGI (reference sequence). V shed 2 bases and J shed 6 bases, with 5 bases lying between them. The CDR3 is 12 residues long. The CDR3 reads CASSYGPQPQHF. The DNA of the CDR3 is TGTGCCAGCAGTTACGGCCCTCAGCCCCAGCATTTT.

V gene TRBV9 combines with J gene TRBJ1-1; D possibly corresponds to TRBD1 (6 bases). This CDR3 comprises 14 residues. The ends were cut back, 4 bases at V and 4 bases at J, with 14 bases in the middle. The germline V gene has CDR1 SGDLS and CDR2 YYNGEE. The CDR3, as DNA: TGTGCCAGCAGCCCTACAGACAGGAGCACTGAAGCTTTCTTT. Protein sequence: CASSPTDRSTEAFF.

J is TRBJ1-2 and V is TRBV19; 9 bases are shared with TRBD1. V lost 5 bases to trimming and J lost 2 bases; unmatched junction nucleotides: 6. CDR3 size: 15 residues. Germline V gene lookup returns CDR1 LNHDA and CDR2 SQIVND (reference sequence). CDR3 in amino acids: CASSLGQGGNYGYTF. Written as DNA, the CDR3 is TGTGCCAGTAGTCTGGGACAGGGAGGGAACTATGGCTACACCTTC.

The rearrangement links TRBV5-1 to TRBJ1-3; the D is unclear. The CDR3 is made up of 15 amino acids. Germline V gene sequence: CDR1 SGHRS, CDR2 YFSETQ. Trimming cost V 0 bases and J 2 bases, with 9 bases left between them. The CDR3 DNA reads TGCGCCAGCAGCTTGGCGGAGGCCGCTGGAAACACCATATATTTT. It yields the protein CASSLAEAAGNTIYF.

The chain recombines TRBV5-1 with TRBJ2-6; D not certain. The germline gives CDR1 SGHRS, CDR2 YFSETQ. The CDR3 runs 16 residues. V was pared by 1 base and J by 0 bases, with 8 bases between. CDR3 loop: CASSLPESSGANVLTF. The CDR3 DNA follows: TGCGCCAGCAGCTTGCCGGAGAGCTCTGGGGCCAACGTCCTGACTTTC.

The chain employs TRBV19 and TRBJ1-2; TRBD1 is a possible D gene (5 bases). The CDR3 length is 16 residues. Trimming stripped 9 bases from V and 10 bases from J, with 30 bases between. Germline-derived CDR1 and CDR2 are LNHDA and SQIVND (reference sequence). CDR3: CARTDHHGGTSWNYTF. CDR3 coding DNA: TGTGCCAGGACCGACCACCACGGAGGGACCTCATGGAACTACACCTTC.

The rearrangement links TRBV6-1 to TRBJ2-1; D is possibly TRBD2 (5 bases). The length of the CDR3 is 12 residues. The germline V gene encodes CDR1 MNHNS and CDR2 SASEGT. With 7 bases removed from V and 5 bases from J, the gap between germline ends came to 9 bases. The CDR3 DNA sequence: TGTGCCAGCACCGGGCGGGACAATGAGCAGTTCTTC. This translates into CASTGRDNEQFF.

The chain combines TRBV19 with TRBJ2-7; the match to TRBD1 covers 7 bases. V shed 2 bases, J shed 5 bases, and the junction held 9 bases outside the gene matches. There are 15 residues in the CDR3. The germline V gene has CDR1 LNHDA and CDR2 SQIVND (reference sequence). Written as DNA, the CDR3 is TGTGCCAGTAGTATATACAGGGGACCCAACCACGAGCAGTACTTC. It yields the protein CASSIYRGPNHEQYF. The variable domain in full, completed from reference TRBV19 and TRBJ2-7, reads DGGITQSPKYLFRKEGQNVTLSCEQNLNHDAMYWYRQDPGQGLRLIYYSQIVNDFQKGDIAEGYSVSREKKESFPLTVTSAQKNPTAFYLCASSIYRGPNHEQYFGPGTRLTVT.

The chain combines TRBV11-2 with TRBJ2-5; D perhaps matches TRBD2 (6 bases). Deletions cut 5 bases from V and 3 bases from J, with 16 bases between. CDR1 SGHAT and CDR2 FQNNGV come from the germline V gene. The CDR3 length is 15 residues. The CDR3 protein is CASSPHLSGEETQYF. The CDR3 region has the DNA TGTGCCAGCAGCCCTCATCTTAGCGGAGAAGAGACCCAGTACTTC.

V usage is TRBV30 and J usage is TRBJ1-2; D may be TRBD1 (5 bases). CDR3 length: 12 residues. With 3 bases removed from V and 4 bases from J, the gap between germline ends came to 9 bases. Germline assignment: CDR1 GTSNPN and CDR2 SVGIG (reference sequence). CDR3 nucleotides: TGTGCCTGGAGACCAGGGCTCTATGGCTACACCTTC. It yields the protein CAWRPGLYGYTF.

V is TRBV6-1 and J is TRBJ2-7, with 8 bases that match TRBD2. From germline, CDR1 is MNHNS and CDR2 SASEGT. Trimming took 3 bases from V and 9 from J; bases not matched to a gene: 13. The CDR3 is 15 residues long. The CDR3 reads CASSDRTSLQGPQYF. The CDR3 coding sequence is TGTGCCAGCAGTGACCGGACTAGCCTTCAAGGCCCGCAGTACTTC.